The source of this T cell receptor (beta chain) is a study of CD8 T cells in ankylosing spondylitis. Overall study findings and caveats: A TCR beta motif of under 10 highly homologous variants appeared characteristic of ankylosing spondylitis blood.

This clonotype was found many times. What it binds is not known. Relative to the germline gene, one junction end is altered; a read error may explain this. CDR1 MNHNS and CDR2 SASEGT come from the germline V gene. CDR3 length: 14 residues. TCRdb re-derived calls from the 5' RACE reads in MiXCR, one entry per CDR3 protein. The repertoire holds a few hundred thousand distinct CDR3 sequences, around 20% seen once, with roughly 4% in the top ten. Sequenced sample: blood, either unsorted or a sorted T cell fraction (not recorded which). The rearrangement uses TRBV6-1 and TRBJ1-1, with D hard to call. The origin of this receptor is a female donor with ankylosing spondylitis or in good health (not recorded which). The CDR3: CASSQALMNTEAFF. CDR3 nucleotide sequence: TGTGCCAGCAGTCAAGCTCTCATGAACACTGAAGCTTTCTTT.